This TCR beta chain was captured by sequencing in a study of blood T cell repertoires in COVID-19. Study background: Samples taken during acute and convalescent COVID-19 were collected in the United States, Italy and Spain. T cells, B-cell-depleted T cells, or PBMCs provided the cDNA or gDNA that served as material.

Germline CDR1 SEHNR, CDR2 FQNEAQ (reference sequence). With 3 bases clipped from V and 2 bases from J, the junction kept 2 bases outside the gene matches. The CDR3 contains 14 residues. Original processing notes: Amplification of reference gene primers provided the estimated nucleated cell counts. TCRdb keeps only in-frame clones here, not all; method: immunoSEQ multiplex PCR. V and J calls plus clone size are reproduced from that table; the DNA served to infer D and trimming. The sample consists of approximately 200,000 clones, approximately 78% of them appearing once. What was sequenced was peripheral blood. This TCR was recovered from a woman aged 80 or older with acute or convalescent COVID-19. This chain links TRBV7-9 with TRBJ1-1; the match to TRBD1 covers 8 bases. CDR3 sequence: CASSFPGGNTEAFF. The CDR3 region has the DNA TGTGCCAGCAGCTTTCCAGGGGGCAACACTGAAGCTTTCTTT.